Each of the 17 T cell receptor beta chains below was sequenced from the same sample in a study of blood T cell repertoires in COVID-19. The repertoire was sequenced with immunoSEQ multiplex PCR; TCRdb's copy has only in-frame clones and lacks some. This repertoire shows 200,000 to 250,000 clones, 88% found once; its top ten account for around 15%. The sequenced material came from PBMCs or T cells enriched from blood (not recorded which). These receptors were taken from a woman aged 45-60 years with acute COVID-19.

The CDR3: CASSKGLAGVSSYNEQFF. The CDR3 nucleotides read TGTGCCAGCAGCAAGGGACTAGCGGGAGTTAGCTCCTACAATGAGCAGTTCTTC. The chain has TRBV5-8 and TRBJ2-1; 14 nucleotides agree with TRBD2. Per the germline V gene, CDR1 is SGHTS and CDR2 is YDEGEE. The CDR3 covers 18 residues. V was pared by 4 bases and J by 0 bases, with 6 bases of the junction left unmatched. The full variable domain, rest sourced from reference TRBV5-8 and TRBJ2-1, is EAGVTQSPTHLIKTRGQQATLRCSPISGHTSVYWYQQALGLGLQFLLWYDEGEERNRGNFPPRFSGRQFPNYSSELNVNALELEDSALYLCASSKGLAGVSSYNEQFFGPGTRLTVL.

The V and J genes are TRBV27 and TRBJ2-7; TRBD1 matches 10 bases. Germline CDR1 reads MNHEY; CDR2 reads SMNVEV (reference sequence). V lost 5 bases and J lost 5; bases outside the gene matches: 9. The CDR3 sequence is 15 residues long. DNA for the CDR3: TGTGCCAGCAGTCTAAACCGGGACAGGGGTCACGAGCAGTACTTC. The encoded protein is CASSLNRDRGHEQYF.

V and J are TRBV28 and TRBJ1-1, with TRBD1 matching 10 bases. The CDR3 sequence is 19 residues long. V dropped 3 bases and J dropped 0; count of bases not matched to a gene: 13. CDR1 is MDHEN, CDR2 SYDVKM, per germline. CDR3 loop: CASSFPGTGTGVLNTEAFF. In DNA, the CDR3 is TGTGCCAGCAGTTTTCCAGGTACCGGGACAGGGGTTTTGAACACTGAAGCTTTCTTT.

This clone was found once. CDR3 sequence (DNA): TGTGCCAGCAGCCAGGGGGCGCAAAACCTCAACACTGAAGCTTTCTTT. Protein: CASSQGAQNLNTEAFF. J is TRBJ1-1 and V is TRBV3-1 (or the pseudogene TRBV3-2); tentative D call: TRBD1 (6 bases). Germline values: CDR1 LGHDT, CDR2 YNNKEL (reference sequence). V dropped 3 bases and J dropped 2 bases, with 16 bases sitting between them. CDR3 size: 16 residues.

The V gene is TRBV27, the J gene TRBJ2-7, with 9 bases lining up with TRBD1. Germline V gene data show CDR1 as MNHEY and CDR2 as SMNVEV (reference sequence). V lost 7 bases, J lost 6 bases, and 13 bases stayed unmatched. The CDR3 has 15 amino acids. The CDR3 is CASISTGTGYSEQYF. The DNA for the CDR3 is TGTGCCAGCATCTCAACCGGGACAGGGTATAGCGAGCAGTACTTC.

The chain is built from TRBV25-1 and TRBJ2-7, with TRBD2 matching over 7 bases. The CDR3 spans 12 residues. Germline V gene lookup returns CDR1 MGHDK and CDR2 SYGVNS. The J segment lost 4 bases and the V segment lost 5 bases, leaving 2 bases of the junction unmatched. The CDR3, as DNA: TGTGCCAGCAGTTACGGGAGGTACGAGCAGTACTTC. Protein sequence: CASSYGRYEQYF.

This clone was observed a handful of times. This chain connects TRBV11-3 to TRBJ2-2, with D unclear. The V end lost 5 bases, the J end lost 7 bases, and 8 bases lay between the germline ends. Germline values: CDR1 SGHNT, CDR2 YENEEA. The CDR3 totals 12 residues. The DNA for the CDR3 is TGTGCCAGCAGCCGACACGGCGGGGAGCTGTTTTTT. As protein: CASSRHGGELFF.

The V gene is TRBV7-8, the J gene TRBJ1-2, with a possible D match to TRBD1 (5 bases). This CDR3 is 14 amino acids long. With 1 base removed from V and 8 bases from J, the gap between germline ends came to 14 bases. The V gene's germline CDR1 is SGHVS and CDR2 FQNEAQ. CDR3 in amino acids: CASSLGGREGGYTF. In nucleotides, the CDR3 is TGTGCCAGCAGCTTAGGAGGCAGGGAGGGCGGCTACACCTTC. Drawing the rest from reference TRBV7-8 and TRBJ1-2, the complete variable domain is GAGVSQSPRYKVAKRGQDVALRCDPISGHVSLFWYQQALGQGPEFLTYFQNEAQLDKSGLPSDRFFAERPEGSVSTLKIQRTQQEDSAVYLCASSLGGREGGYTFGSGTRLTVV.

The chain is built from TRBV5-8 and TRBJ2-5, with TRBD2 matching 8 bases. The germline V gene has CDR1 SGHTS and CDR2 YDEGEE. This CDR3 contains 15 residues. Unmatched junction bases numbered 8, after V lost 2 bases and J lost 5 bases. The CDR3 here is CASSLSGRRGETQYF. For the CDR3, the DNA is TGTGCCAGCAGCTTAAGCGGGAGACGAGGGGAGACCCAGTACTTC.

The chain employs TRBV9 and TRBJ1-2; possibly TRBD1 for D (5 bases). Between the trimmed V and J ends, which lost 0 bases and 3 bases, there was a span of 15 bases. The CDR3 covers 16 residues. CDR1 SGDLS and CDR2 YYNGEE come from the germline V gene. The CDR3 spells CASSVASEGTHYGYTF. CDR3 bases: TGTGCCAGCAGCGTAGCTTCGGAGGGGACCCACTATGGCTACACCTTC.

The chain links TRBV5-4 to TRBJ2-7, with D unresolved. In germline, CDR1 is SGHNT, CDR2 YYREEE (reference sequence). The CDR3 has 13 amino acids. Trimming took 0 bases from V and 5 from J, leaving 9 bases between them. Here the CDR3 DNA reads TGTGCCAGCAGCTTGGATGAGAGCCACGAGCAGTACTTC. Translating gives CASSLDESHEQYF.

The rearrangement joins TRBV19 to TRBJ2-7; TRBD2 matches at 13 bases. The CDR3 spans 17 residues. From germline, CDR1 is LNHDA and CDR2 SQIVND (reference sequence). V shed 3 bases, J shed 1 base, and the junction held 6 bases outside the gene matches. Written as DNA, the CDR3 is TGTGCCAGTAGTATCTTTTGGACTAGCGGGGGATCCTACGAGCAGTACTTC. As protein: CASSIFWTSGGSYEQYF.

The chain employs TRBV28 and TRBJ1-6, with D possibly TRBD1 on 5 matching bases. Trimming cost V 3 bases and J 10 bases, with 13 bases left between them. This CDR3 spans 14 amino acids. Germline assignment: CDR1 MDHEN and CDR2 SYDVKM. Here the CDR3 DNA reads TGTGCCAGCAGTTTTTTAAGGGGTGGGTCACCCCTCCACTTT. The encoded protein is CASSFLRGGSPLHF.

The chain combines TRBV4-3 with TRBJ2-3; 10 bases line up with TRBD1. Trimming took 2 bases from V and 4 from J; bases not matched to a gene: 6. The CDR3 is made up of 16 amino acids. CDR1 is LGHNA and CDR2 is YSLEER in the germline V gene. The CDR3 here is CASSQSGQGWADTQYF. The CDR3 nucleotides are TGCGCCAGCAGCCAATCGGGACAGGGGTGGGCAGATACGCAGTATTTT.

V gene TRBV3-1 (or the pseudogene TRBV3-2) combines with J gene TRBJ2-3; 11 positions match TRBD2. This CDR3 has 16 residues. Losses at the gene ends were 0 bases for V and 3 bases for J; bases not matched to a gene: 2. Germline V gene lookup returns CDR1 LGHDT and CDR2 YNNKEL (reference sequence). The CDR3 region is CASSQEPSGRTDTQYF. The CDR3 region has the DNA TGTGCCAGCAGCCAAGAGCCTAGCGGGAGGACAGATACGCAGTATTTT.

The CDR3 protein is CASSSGVQPQHF. CDR3 coding DNA: TGTGCCAGCAGTTCAGGGGTCCAGCCCCAGCATTTT. The chain recombines TRBV27 with TRBJ1-5, with D perhaps TRBD1 (6 bases). The germline gives CDR1 MNHEY, CDR2 SMNVEV (reference sequence). V was shortened by 4 bases and J by 7 bases, with 8 bases between the two germline ends. The CDR3 has 12 amino acids.

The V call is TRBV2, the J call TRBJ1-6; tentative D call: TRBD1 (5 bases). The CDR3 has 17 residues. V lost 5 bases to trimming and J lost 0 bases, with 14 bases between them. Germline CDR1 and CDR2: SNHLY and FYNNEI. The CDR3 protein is CASSFFGGTSYNSPLHF. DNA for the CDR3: TGTGCCAGCAGTTTTTTCGGGGGGACCTCCTATAATTCACCCCTCCACTTT. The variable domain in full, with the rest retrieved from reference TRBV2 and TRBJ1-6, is EPEVTQTPSHQVTQMGQEVILRCVPISNHLYFYWYRQILGQKVEFLVSFYNNEISEKSEIFDDQFSVERPDGSNFTLKIRSTKLEDSAMYFCASSFFGGTSYNSPLHFGNGTRLTVT.